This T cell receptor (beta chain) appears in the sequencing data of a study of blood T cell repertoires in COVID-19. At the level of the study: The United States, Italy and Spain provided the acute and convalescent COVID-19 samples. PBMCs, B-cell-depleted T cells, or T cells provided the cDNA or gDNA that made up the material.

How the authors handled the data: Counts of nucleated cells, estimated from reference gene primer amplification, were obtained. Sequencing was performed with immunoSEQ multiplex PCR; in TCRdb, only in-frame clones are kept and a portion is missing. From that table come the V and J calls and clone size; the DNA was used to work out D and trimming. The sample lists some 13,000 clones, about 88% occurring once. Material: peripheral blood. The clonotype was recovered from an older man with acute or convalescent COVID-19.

CDR3: CATSRPGTRDEQFF. CDR3 coding DNA: TGTGCCACCAGCCGCCCCGGGACTCGAGATGAGCAGTTCTTC. The V gene is TRBV24-1, the J gene TRBJ2-1, with D possibly TRBD2 on 6 matching bases. CDR3 length: 14 residues. Germline CDR1 and CDR2: KGHDR and SFDVKD. The V gene lost 7 bases and the J gene lost 8 bases, with 17 bases spanning the gap.